This TCR beta chain was identified in a study of T cell responses to AZD1222 COVID-19 vaccine. Study-level results: Among those given AZD1222, only 5 to 7 were seropositive at baseline. Without day 14 samples, only post-peak T cell repertoires were studied. Clonal diversity was possibly underestimated, and white British individuals and females predominated among donors. Targets within unmutated variant regions were reportedly found for nearly half of spike-specific TCRs.

There are 13 residues in the CDR3. Germline V CDR1 and CDR2: MRHNA, SNTAGT. V was cut by 3 bases and J by 1 base, with 6 bases left in between. Comments on this clone: Its antigen is not known.

Measured with immunoSEQ multiplex PCR; TCRdb has only the in-frame clones, and not every one. The sample lists approximately 52,000 clones, roughly 87% seen once, with less than 3.5% in the top ten. Sequenced material: peripheral blood, taken 28 days after the second AZD1222 dose. The TCR was taken from an adult who received the AZD1222 COVID-19 vaccine. The rearrangement joins TRBV6-4 to TRBJ1-1, with D perhaps matching TRBD1 (6 bases). Here the CDR3 DNA reads TGTGCCAGCAGTGAACAGGGGAACACTGAAGCTTTCTTT. This gives the protein CASSEQGNTEAFF.